This TCR beta chain was sequenced during a study of cytomegalovirus exposure and HLA in healthy donors. With 60 Vbeta and 13 Jbeta primers, the PCR was carried out. Profiled with immunoSEQ multiplex PCR; TCRdb holds only in-frame clones, not every one. The profile covers about 160,000 clones, with 84% appearing a single time and roughly 6.7% taken by the ten largest. This clone has a handful of counts. As yet, its antigen is unknown. Looked up from germline, CDR1 is SGHDT and CDR2 is YYEEEE. CDR3 length: 16 residues. V shed 4 bases and J 4 bases; nucleotides not matched to a gene: 5. Regarding the study as a whole: Some V segments, including TRBV6-2 and TRBV6-3, were excluded as indistinguishable.

The sequenced sample was PBMCs. The gene calls are TRBV5-6 and TRBJ2-7; TRBD2 matches 16 bases. This TCR was recovered from a man between 45 and 60 years old in good health and CMV-seropositive. CDR3 nucleotides: TGTGCCAGCAGCGGGGGACTAGCGGGAGGGCCTTACGAGCAGTACGTC. Translation: CASSGGLAGGPYEQYV.